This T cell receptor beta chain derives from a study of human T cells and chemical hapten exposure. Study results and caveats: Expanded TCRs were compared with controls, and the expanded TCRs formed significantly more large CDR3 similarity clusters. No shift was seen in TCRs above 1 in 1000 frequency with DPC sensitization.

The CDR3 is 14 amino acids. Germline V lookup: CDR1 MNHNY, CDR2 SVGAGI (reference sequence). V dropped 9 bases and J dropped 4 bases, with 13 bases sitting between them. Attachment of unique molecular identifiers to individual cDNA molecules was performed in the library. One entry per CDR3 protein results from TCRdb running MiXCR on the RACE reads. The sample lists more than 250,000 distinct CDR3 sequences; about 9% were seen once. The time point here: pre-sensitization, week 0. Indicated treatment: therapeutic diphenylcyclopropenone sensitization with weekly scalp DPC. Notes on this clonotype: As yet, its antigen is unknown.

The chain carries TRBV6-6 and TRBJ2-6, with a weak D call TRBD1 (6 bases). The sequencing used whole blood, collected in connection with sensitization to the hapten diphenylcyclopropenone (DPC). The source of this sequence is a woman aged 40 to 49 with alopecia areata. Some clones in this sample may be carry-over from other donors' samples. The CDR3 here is CASIQGFGANVLTF. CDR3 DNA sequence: TGTGCCAGTATACAGGGTTTCGGGGCCAACGTCCTGACTTTC.